This TCR beta chain was recovered during a study of CD8+ T cells in alopecia areata. Overall study: Scoring of treated patients' severity used the percentage of affected scalp area. Findings of the study overall: Many of the expanded lesional clones endured in scalp and blood while on tofacitinib.

About this clone: Its matching antigen is unknown. The same CDR3 is also encoded by other DNA sequences in this sample.

Isolated RNA was reverse transcribed into cDNA used as the sequencing template. The assay was immunoSEQ multiplex PCR, and TCRdb's table has in-frame clones only and misses some. The repertoire has about 260,000 clones, 45% to 70% of them found once; the top ten carry more than 0.85%. Treatment noted: oral pan-JAK inhibitor, 5-10 mg twice daily. Researchers picked out CD4+ and CD8+ T cells from PBMCs by sorting. The specimen was CD4+ T cells sorted from blood, collected at approximately week 51, from a patient treated with tofacitinib. This clonotype originated in a human donor with alopecia areata.

The CDR3 loop is CASSYGTEAFF. CDR3 coding DNA: TGTGCCAGCAGTTACGGCACAGAAGCTTTCTTT. The chain couples TRBV6-5 to TRBJ1-1; the D is unclear. V lost 2 bases and J lost 8, with 6 bases in between. The CDR3 is made up of 11 amino acids. The germline gives CDR1 MNHEY, CDR2 SVGAGI.